Shown below are 18 T cell receptor beta chains from a single sample sequenced in a study of cytomegalovirus exposure and HLA in healthy donors. The PCR ran on 60 Vbeta and 13 Jbeta primers. TCRdb's copy holds only in-frame clones and misses some; the assay was immunoSEQ multiplex PCR. The sample contains approximately 150,000 clones, 82% of which appear only once. Sequenced sample: PBMCs. These receptors were obtained from a man aged 50 to 59 in good health and CMV-seropositive.

The chain employs TRBV19 and TRBJ1-2; 9 bases agree with TRBD1. V lost 2 bases to trimming and J lost 4 bases; unmatched junction nucleotides: 5. The CDR3 is made up of 15 amino acids. Germline CDR1 is LNHDA and CDR2 is SQIVND (reference sequence). The CDR3 loop is CASSITRTGAYGYTF. The CDR3 coding sequence is TGTGCCAGTAGTATAACTCGGACAGGGGCCTATGGCTACACCTTC.

The rearrangement links TRBV7-3 to TRBJ2-2; D is undetermined. V was pared by 5 bases and J by 0 bases, with 13 bases between. The V gene's germline CDR1 is SGHTA and CDR2 FQGTGA. The CDR3 contains 16 residues. CDR3 bases: TGTGCCAGCAGCCCGAGTATATACCCGAACACCGGGGAGCTGTTTTTT. It translates to CASSPSIYPNTGELFF.

This clone was detected many times. V usage is TRBV28 and J usage is TRBJ2-7; D might be TRBD1 (6 bases). This CDR3 has 15 amino acids. The V end was cut by 3 bases, the J end by 0 bases, with 12 bases between. Germline V gene lookup returns CDR1 MDHEN and CDR2 SYDVKM. In DNA, the CDR3 is TGTGCCAGCAGTTTCCCCGGACAGACCTCCTACGAGCAGTACTTC. Translated: CASSFPGQTSYEQYF.

The J gene is TRBJ2-3, the V gene TRBV15; tentative D call: TRBD1 (5 bases). CDR3 size: 16 residues. Germline V gives CDR1 LNHNV, CDR2 YYDKDF (reference sequence). Trimming removed 0 bases from V and 3 bases from J, with 13 bases in between. This CDR3 is CATSRDYPQGTDTQYF. Written as DNA, the CDR3 is TGTGCCACCAGCAGAGATTACCCCCAGGGAACAGATACGCAGTATTTT.

The chain has TRBV28 and TRBJ1-2, with 9 bases aligning to TRBD1. Germline trimming cut 6 bases from V and 5 bases from J; bases unmatched to any gene: 10. Germline values: CDR1 MDHEN, CDR2 SYDVKM. There are 15 residues in the CDR3. This chain's CDR3 is CASRAGTGPWYGYTF. The CDR3 region has the DNA TGTGCCAGCAGAGCCGGGACAGGGCCTTGGTATGGCTACACCTTC.

The J gene is TRBJ2-7, the V gene TRBV28, with TRBD2 matching 12 bases. Germline V lookup: CDR1 MDHEN, CDR2 SYDVKM. The CDR3 is 14 amino acids. V dropped 8 bases and J dropped 8; count of bases not matched to a gene: 10. The CDR3 loop reads CASAPGLAGQKQYF. DNA of the CDR3: TGTGCCAGCGCACCGGGACTAGCGGGTCAGAAGCAGTACTTC.

The CDR3 spells CASSSGLGSGEKLFF. For the CDR3, the DNA is TGTGCCAGCAGTTCGGGACTCGGTTCGGGTGAAAAACTGTTTTTT. The chain carries TRBV13 and TRBJ1-4; possibly TRBD1 for D (5 bases). Germline CDR1 PRHDT, CDR2 FYEKMQ (reference sequence). Trimming stripped 6 bases from V and 7 bases from J, with 18 bases between. CDR3 length: 15 amino acids.

This clone was recorded many times. This chain's CDR3 is CASSTRTGGGTEAFF. CDR3 DNA: TGCGCCAGCAGCACCCGGACAGGGGGAGGCACTGAAGCTTTCTTT. This rearrangement joins TRBV4-1 to TRBJ1-1, with 10 bases fitting TRBD1. J was trimmed by 4 bases and V by 5 bases; bases with no gene match: 7. CDR1 and CDR2 (germline): MGHRA, YSYEKL. This CDR3 contains 15 residues.

The chain uses TRBV4-1 and TRBJ1-2; 8 bases map to TRBD1. V shed 2 bases, J shed 5 bases, and the junction held 7 bases outside the gene matches. Germline V gene sequence: CDR1 MGHRA, CDR2 YSYEKL. There are 15 residues in the CDR3. In DNA, the CDR3 is TGCGCCAGCAGCCAATCGGGACAGGAGAGTTATGGCTACACCTTC. Protein: CASSQSGQESYGYTF.

Details on this clone: The junction shows a germline mismatch at one end, possibly a read error. J is TRBJ2-2 and V is TRBV6-5; D perhaps matches TRBD2 (5 bases). The V gene's germline CDR1 is MNHEY and CDR2 SVGAGI. The CDR3 is 13 amino acids. In DNA form, the CDR3 reads TGTGCCAGCAGTTACTTGGGGTCCGGGAAGCTGTTTTTT. It is translated as CASSYLGSGKLFF.

The chain employs TRBV28 and TRBJ1-1, with 8 bases lining up with TRBD1. Germline V gene lookup returns CDR1 MDHEN and CDR2 SYDVKM. V shed 4 bases and J 5 bases; nucleotides not matched to a gene: 3. The CDR3 is 13 residues long. CDR3 region: CASSSRQGTEAFF. The CDR3 DNA sequence: TGTGCCAGCAGTTCGAGACAGGGGACTGAAGCTTTCTTT.

A few counts support this clone. This chain connects TRBV7-8 to TRBJ1-6, with 10 bases fitting TRBD1. This CDR3 has 14 residues. Germline V lookup: CDR1 SGHVS, CDR2 FQNEAQ. Germline trimming cut 5 bases from V and 9 bases from J; bases unmatched to any gene: 4. DNA for the CDR3: TGTGCCAGCAGCCGCCGGGACAGGGGTTCACCCCTCCACTTT. The encoded protein is CASSRRDRGSPLHF.

This clone was found a few times. The V gene is TRBV4-2, the J gene TRBJ2-3; TRBD2 aligns across 8 bases. Germline V gene sequence: CDR1 LGHNA, CDR2 YNFKEQ. The CDR3 is 16 residues long. V lost 0 bases, J lost 3 bases, and 5 bases stayed unmatched. DNA for the CDR3: TGTGCCAGCAGCCAAGAAACAGCGGGGGCTACAGATACGCAGTATTTT. This gives the protein CASSQETAGATDTQYF.

The chain has TRBV29-1 and TRBJ2-1; D not resolved. V was clipped by 8 bases and J by 7 bases, with 18 bases between them. Germline V gene data show CDR1 as SQVTM and CDR2 as ANQGSEA. The CDR3 consists of 13 residues. Written as DNA, the CDR3 is TGCAGCAGCGTTGAGATTAGTGGGAATGAGCAGTTCTTC. Its protein product is CSSVEISGNEQFF.

The chain links TRBV28 to TRBJ2-7; D perhaps matches TRBD1 (6 bases). Trimming shortened V by 6 bases and J by 0 bases, and 12 bases separated the two germline ends. CDR3 length: 14 residues. CDR1 is MDHEN and CDR2 is SYDVKM in the germline V gene. The CDR3 loop is CASRTGQLSYEQYF. The DNA for the CDR3 is TGTGCCAGCAGAACCGGACAGCTCTCCTACGAGCAGTACTTC. The variable domain in full, completed from reference TRBV28 and TRBJ2-7, reads DVKVTQSSRYLVKRTGEKVFLECVQDMDHENMFWYRQDPGLGLRLIYFSYDVKMKEKGDIPEGYSVSREKKERFSLILESASTNQTSMYLCASRTGQLSYEQYFGPGTRLTVT.

V gene TRBV7-9 combines with J gene TRBJ2-1; TRBD2 matches at 7 bases. This CDR3 spans 16 amino acids. Trimming removed 5 bases from V and 4 bases from J; junction bases left unmatched: 11. Germline V lookup: CDR1 SEHNR, CDR2 FQNEAQ (reference sequence). CDR3 DNA: TGTGCCAGCAGCCCCCCTTTGGGGAGGGGTTACAATGAGCAGTTCTTC. Its protein is CASSPPLGRGYNEQFF.

V usage is TRBV5-1 and J usage is TRBJ1-1, with TRBD1 identical over 11 bases. CDR3 length: 18 residues. From germline, CDR1 is SGHRS and CDR2 YFSETQ. J gave up 5 bases and V 0 bases, and 12 bases lay outside the gene matches. The CDR3 protein is CASSLAHPGQGGGTEAFF. The CDR3 DNA is TGCGCCAGCAGCTTGGCCCATCCGGGACAGGGGGGGGGAACTGAAGCTTTCTTT.

V gene TRBV5-1 combines with J gene TRBJ2-7, with a weak D call TRBD2 (6 bases). Per the germline V gene, CDR1 is SGHRS and CDR2 is YFSETQ. Trimming took off 1 base at V and 0 bases at J, with 14 bases between the two ends. This CDR3 is built from 16 residues. The DNA for the CDR3 is TGCGCCAGCAGCTTGACCTCCGGGACTCGCTCCTACGAGCAGTACTTC. Its translation: CASSLTSGTRSYEQYF.